The TCR beta chain under discussion was sequenced for a study of OX40 agonist ivuxolimab in advanced cancers. Study-level information: Ivuxolimab, which is an agonistic anti-OX40 (CD134) antibody, was administered to the patients. Patients were treated with intravenous ivuxolimab, dosed at 0.01 to 10 mg/kg and infused every 2 weeks. General observations from the study: With doses of 0.1 to 3.0 mg/kg, CD4+ and CD8+ blood T cells had undergone clonal expansion by week 6.

Exclusion applied to patients with autoimmune disease history or systemic immunosuppression. As regards this clone: No antigen is known for it.

The germline V and J ends were trimmed by 1 base and 4 bases, with 8 bases remaining between them. The CDR3 has 13 amino acids. Per the germline V gene, CDR1 is SGHNT and CDR2 is YYREEE (reference sequence). Assay: immunoSEQ multiplex PCR; the TCRdb copy retains only in-frame clones and omits some. This sample has tens of thousands of clones, with about 85% found just once. The sequencing used CD4+ or CD8+ T cells sorted from blood, collected in a trial of the OX40 agonist ivuxolimab. This rearrangement joins TRBV5-4 to TRBJ1-1, with D tentatively TRBD1 (5 bases). The receptor comes from an adult with an advanced solid tumor such as melanoma, head and neck, liver or kidney cancer. CDR3 sequence (DNA): TGTGCCAGCAGCTTGCCCGGGGGCACTGAAGCTTTCTTT. As protein: CASSLPGGTEAFF.